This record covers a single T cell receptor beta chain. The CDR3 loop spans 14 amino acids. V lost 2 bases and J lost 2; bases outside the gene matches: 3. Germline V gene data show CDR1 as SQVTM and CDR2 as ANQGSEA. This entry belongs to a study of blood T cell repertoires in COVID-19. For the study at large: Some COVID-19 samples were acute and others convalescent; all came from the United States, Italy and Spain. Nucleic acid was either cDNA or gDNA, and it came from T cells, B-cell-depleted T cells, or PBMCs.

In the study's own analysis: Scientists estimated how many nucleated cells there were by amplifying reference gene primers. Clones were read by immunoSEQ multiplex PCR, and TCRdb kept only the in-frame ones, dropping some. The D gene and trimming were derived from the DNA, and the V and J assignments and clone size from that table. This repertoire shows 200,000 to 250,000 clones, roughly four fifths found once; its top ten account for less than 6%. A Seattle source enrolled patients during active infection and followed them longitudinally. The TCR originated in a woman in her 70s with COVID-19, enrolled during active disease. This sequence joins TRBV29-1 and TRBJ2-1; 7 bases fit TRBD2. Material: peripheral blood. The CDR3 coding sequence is TGCAGCGTTGAAAAAAGCGGGACCTACAATGAGCAGTTCTTC. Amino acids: CSVEKSGTYNEQFF.